What follows are 23 T cell receptor beta chains derived from one specimen sequenced in a study of blood T cells in healthy people across ages. A second PCR of about 6 to 11 cycles used a sample-barcoded 5' primer and a J-beta primer mix. One entry per CDR3 protein, called by TCRdb with MiXCR from the 5' RACE reads. The table records about 1.1 million distinct CDR3 sequences, more than 30% of them present only once. The sequenced sample consisted of blood. The receptors were gathered from a man aged 18 to 35 in good health.

The V gene is TRBV20-1, the J gene TRBJ1-1; 7 bases agree with TRBD1. The V and J ends lost 6 bases and 4 bases, in that order; junction bases with no gene match: 8. The CDR3 consists of 13 residues. Germline loops: CDR1 DFQATT, CDR2 SNEGSKA (reference sequence). The CDR3 DNA reads TGCAGTGCCAGTAAAGGGGGCGGCACTGAAGCTTTCTTT. Translation gives CSASKGGGTEAFF.

CDR3: CASSRAAGSTDTQYF. In DNA, the CDR3 is TGCGCCAGCAGCCGAGCTGCGGGTAGCACAGATACGCAGTATTTT. The rearrangement links TRBV5-1 to TRBJ2-3, with D possibly matching TRBD2 (5 bases). V lost 4 bases and J 0 bases, leaving 12 bases between the germline ends. Germline CDR1 SGHRS, CDR2 YFSETQ. The CDR3 loop spans 15 amino acids.

About this clonotype itself: One junction end disagrees with the germline gene, perhaps due to a read error. The chain recombines TRBV9 with TRBJ2-2; 7 bases fit TRBD1. The CDR3 covers 14 residues. Germline V gives CDR1 SGDLS, CDR2 YYNGEE. The CDR3 spells CANSPGGDTGELFF. Written as DNA, the CDR3 is TGTGCCAACAGCCCAGGGGGAGACACCGGGGAGCTGTTTTTT. Filled out from reference TRBV9 and TRBJ2-2, the complete variable domain reads DSGVTQTPKHLITATGQRVTLRCSPRSGDLSVYWYQQSLDQGLQFLIQYYNGEERAKGNILERFSAQQFPDLHSELNLSSLELGDSALYFCANSPGGDTGELFFGEGSRLTVL.

This clonotype has ten or more counts. The chain joins TRBV29-1 to TRBJ2-5; a weak D match, TRBD1 (5 bases). The germline V gene has CDR1 SQVTM and CDR2 ANQGSEA. Trimming stripped 0 bases from V and 2 bases from J, with 10 bases between. The CDR3 has 14 amino acids. CDR3 nucleotides: TGCAGCGTTGAAGAATTAAGGGGTCAAGAGACCCAGTACTTC. It is translated as CSVEELRGQETQYF. Looking up the rest from reference TRBV29-1 and TRBJ2-5 gives the full variable domain: SAVISQKPSRDICQRGTSLTIQCQVDSQVTMMFWYRQQPGQSLTLIATANQGSEATYESGFVIDKFPISRPNLTFSTLTVSNMSPEDSSIYLCSVEELRGQETQYFGPGTRLLVL.

The chain recombines TRBV7-3 with TRBJ2-3; 7 bases are shared with TRBD2. The germline CDR1 and CDR2 sequences are SGHTA and FQGTGA. Losses at the gene ends were 3 bases for V and 2 bases for J; bases not matched to a gene: 5. The CDR3 is 15 residues long. CDR3 DNA: TGTGCCAGCAGCTTTACTAGCGCCTACACAGATACGCAGTATTTT. Translated, it gives CASSFTSAYTDTQYF.

The rearrangement joins TRBV27 to TRBJ1-5, with D possibly matching TRBD1 (6 bases). This CDR3 has 14 amino acids. With 5 bases removed from V and 7 bases from J, the gap between germline ends came to 15 bases. Germline lookup yields CDR1 MNHEY and CDR2 SMNVEV (reference sequence). The CDR3 DNA is TGTGCCAGCAGTCCCTTGGGGGGCGGACAGCCCCAGCATTTT. This gives the protein CASSPLGGGQPQHF.

This clonotype was found a few times. The chain uses TRBV4-3 and TRBJ2-3; unclear D gene. The CDR3 contains 16 residues. The V gene lost 0 bases and the J gene lost 0 bases, with 10 bases spanning the gap. CDR1 and CDR2 from the germline V gene are LGHNA and YSLEER. The CDR3 coding sequence is TGCGCCAGCAGCCAAGACCCAGCTGAGAGCACAGATACGCAGTATTTT. Translation gives CASSQDPAESTDTQYF.

The sample holds a few counts of this clonotype. The chain combines TRBV5-1 with TRBJ2-1; a weak D match, TRBD1 (6 bases). Germline CDR1 SGHRS, CDR2 YFSETQ. The CDR3 sequence is 14 residues long. The V end was cut by 0 bases, the J end by 3 bases, with 7 bases between. This CDR3 reads CASSLGDIYNEQFF. The DNA for the CDR3 is TGCGCCAGCAGCTTGGGGGACATCTACAATGAGCAGTTCTTC.

This clonotype was detected a few times. The chain carries TRBV20-1 and TRBJ2-1, with 9 bases lining up with TRBD2. The J call may not be correct, given that the DNA end is closer to TRBJ2-7. This CDR3 contains 15 residues. Germline V CDR1 and CDR2: DFQATT, SNEGSKA (reference sequence). The CDR3 here is CSALAGSSSYNEQYF. Written as DNA, the CDR3 is TGCAGTGCCCTAGCGGGGTCAAGCTCCTACAATGAGCAGTACTTC.

The sample holds many counts of this clonotype. The chain employs TRBV10-3 and TRBJ2-7, with D possibly called TRBD1 or TRBD2 (5 bases each). V lost 4 bases and J lost 0, with 22 bases in between. The CDR3 covers 18 residues. Germline CDR1 and CDR2: ENHRY and SYGVKD. CDR3 bases: TGTGCCATCAGTGTTAAATTGGGTACTGGGACGAGCTCCTACGAGCAGTACTTC. Protein product: CAISVKLGTGTSSYEQYF.

CDR3 DNA: TGCAGTGCTAGAGGGACGGATGGGGGTCAGCCCCAGCATTTT. It translates to CSARGTDGGQPQHF. The chain links TRBV20-1 to TRBJ1-5, with D possibly being TRBD1 (5 bases). Germline V lookup: CDR1 DFQATT, CDR2 SNEGSKA (reference sequence). V was cut by 1 base and J by 6 bases, with 13 bases left in between. This CDR3 has 14 residues.

This chain links TRBV4-2 with TRBJ1-1; D may be TRBD1 (6 bases). CDR1 is LGHNA and CDR2 is YNFKEQ in the germline V gene. The V gene lost 0 bases and the J gene lost 4 bases, with 12 bases spanning the gap. This CDR3 is built from 15 residues. The CDR3 coding sequence is TGTGCCAGCAGCCAAGATTACAGGGAGGGCACTGAAGCTTTCTTT. Its translation is CASSQDYREGTEAFF.

This sequence joins TRBV2 and TRBJ2-2; D perhaps matches TRBD1 (6 bases). The CDR3 runs 14 residues. Deletions cut 8 bases from V and 2 bases from J, with 12 bases between. CDR1 SNHLY and CDR2 FYNNEI come from the germline V gene. CDR3 region: CASYQDRNTGELFF. The CDR3 DNA reads TGTGCCAGCTATCAGGACAGAAACACCGGGGAGCTGTTTTTT.

This clonotype was seen more than once but under ten times. The chain recombines TRBV10-3 with TRBJ1-2, with D possibly matching TRBD1 (6 bases). The CDR3 is made up of 13 amino acids. V was clipped by 8 bases and J by 2 bases, with 12 bases between them. Germline V CDR1 and CDR2: ENHRY, SYGVKD. For the CDR3, the DNA is TGTGCCATCGGAACCGGGACAAACTATGGCTACACCTTC. Its translation: CAIGTGTNYGYTF.

The rearrangement links TRBV19 to TRBJ2-1; possible D gene TRBD1, 6 bases. The CDR3 contains 15 residues. Germline CDR1 reads LNHDA; CDR2 reads SQIVND (reference sequence). V was cut by 10 bases and J by 0 bases, with 16 bases left in between. Written as DNA, the CDR3 is TGTGCCACCATGGACCGGGACAACTCCTACAATGAGCAGTTCTTC. Translated: CATMDRDNSYNEQFF.

Points on this clonotype: This may be a read error: a much more frequent sequence differs by one nucleotide. The genes are TRBV20-1 and TRBJ1-5, with a weak D call TRBD1 (5 bases). The CDR3 spans 14 residues. The germline CDR1 and CDR2 sequences are DFQATT and SNEGSKA (reference sequence). V gave up 7 bases and J gave up 13 bases, with 26 bases separating them. The CDR3: CSGGRPGVSDTQHF. The CDR3 nucleotides read TGCAGTGGGGGACGACCGGGCGTATCAGATACGCAGCATTTT.

This clonotype was found a few times. This chain connects TRBV27 to TRBJ2-5; D is unresolved. Germline CDR1 and CDR2: MNHEY and SMNVEV (reference sequence). This CDR3 contains 13 residues. Trimming took off 8 bases at V and 4 bases at J, with 14 bases between the two ends. CDR3 bases: TGTGCCAGCGCCACTTTGGTAAGAGAGACCCAGTACTTC. Its translation: CASATLVRETQYF.

This clonotype was detected only a few times. The V call is TRBV6-2 or TRBV6-3, the J call TRBJ2-1; tentative D call: TRBD2 (6 bases). Per the germline V gene, CDR1 is MNHEY and CDR2 is SVGEGT. The CDR3 has 16 residues. Trimming removed 2 bases from V and 5 bases from J, with 16 bases in between. The CDR3 is CASSYLAGIADNEQFF. For the CDR3, the DNA is TGTGCCAGCAGTTACCTGGCGGGGATCGCTGACAATGAGCAGTTCTTC.

This chain uses TRBV4-3 with TRBJ2-5; unclear D gene. Germline values: CDR1 LGHNA, CDR2 YSLEER. With 0 bases removed from V and 2 bases from J, the gap between germline ends came to 7 bases. The CDR3 contains 14 residues. The CDR3 sequence is CASSQDRLQETQYF. The CDR3 DNA sequence: TGCGCCAGCAGCCAAGATCGGCTTCAAGAGACCCAGTACTTC.

The table lists this clonotype with a few counts. This chain joins TRBV3-1 and TRBJ2-1; D might be TRBD2 (6 bases). This CDR3 has 16 amino acids. Trimming left V 0 bases short and J 1 base short, with 10 bases between. Germline lookup yields CDR1 LGHDT and CDR2 YNNKEL (reference sequence). The chain's CDR3 is CASSQDLEGSYNEQFF. The CDR3 DNA sequence: TGTGCCAGCAGCCAAGATCTGGAGGGATCCTACAATGAGCAGTTCTTC.

This clonotype has just one count. The chain combines TRBV10-2 with TRBJ2-7, with 13 bases that match TRBD2. The junction had 7 bases not matched to a gene; V was cut back by 6 bases and J by 5 bases. The CDR3 consists of 15 residues. From germline, CDR1 is WSHSY and CDR2 SAAADI. The CDR3 DNA follows: TGCGCCAGCAGGGATTGGGGACTAGCGGGACACGAGCAGTACTTC. Its translation is CASRDWGLAGHEQYF.

This clonotype was counted between two and nine times. This sequence joins TRBV4-3 and TRBJ2-3, with unresolved D. This CDR3 region has 16 residues. The germline gives CDR1 LGHNA, CDR2 YSLEER. V was clipped by 0 bases and J by 1 base, with 11 bases between them. The CDR3 DNA follows: TGCGCCAGCAGCCAAGATGACTCTGCGGGCACAGATACGCAGTATTTT. This gives the protein CASSQDDSAGTDTQYF.

This clonotype was picked up a small number of times. V usage is TRBV20-1 and J usage is TRBJ2-3; a possible D gene is TRBD2 (5 bases). The CDR3 extends over 12 amino acids. The V gene lost 3 bases and the J gene lost 3 bases, with 7 bases spanning the gap. Germline loops: CDR1 DFQATT, CDR2 SNEGSKA (reference sequence). CDR3 nucleotide sequence: TGCAGTGCTAGCGGGGAGACAGATACGCAGTATTTT. It translates to CSASGETDTQYF.